The rows below give T cell receptor beta chains drawn from one sample of a study of glioma-infiltrating T cells after dendritic cell vaccination. Some clones are missing from TCRdb's copy, which holds only in-frame ones; the method was immunoSEQ multiplex PCR. Here the sample spans fewer than 85,000 clones, 87% being singletons. Sequences were derived from blood, sampled after dendritic cell vaccination. The source is a human donor with glioblastoma. Both conserved end residues are part of each CDR3. A D gene is named only where the DNA matches it firmly. Part of the rows lack a size; the others show once, few, many or a class for expanded clones.

abundance | j_gene | v_gene | d_gene | CDR3aa | CDR3nt
- | TRBJ2-1 | TRBV6-5 | - | CASSTRWWEQFF | TGTGCCAGCAGTACCCGGTGGTGGGAGCAGTTCTTC
- | TRBJ2-2 | TRBV19 | - | CASSLQGNTGELFF | TGTGCCAGTAGTTTACAGGGGAACACCGGGGAGCTGTTTTTT
few | TRBJ2-7 | TRBV12-5 | - | CASGLSGSMAYEQYF | TGTGCTAGTGGTTTGTCAGGGTCGATGGCCTACGAGCAGTACTTC
- | TRBJ2-7 | TRBV29-1 | - | CSVGRRGNEQYF | TGCAGCGTTGGGCGCAGGGGCAACGAGCAGTACTTC
- | TRBJ1-5 | TRBV13 | - | CASSLGGGDQPQHF | TGTGCCAGCAGCTTAGGTGGCGGGGATCAGCCCCAGCATTTT
- | TRBJ1-2 | TRBV6-5 | - | CASKQGFGYTF | TGTGCCAGCAAACAGGGTTTCGGCTACACCTTC
- | TRBJ2-1 | TRBV5-8 | TRBD1 | CASSLGDRVFGEQFF | TGTGCCAGCAGCTTGGGGGACAGGGTGTTTGGGGAGCAGTTCTTC
- | TRBJ2-7 | TRBV18 | - | CASSPQTDSYEQYF | TGTGCCAGCTCACCACAGACAGATTCCTACGAGCAGTACTTC
- | TRBJ2-7 | TRBV4-1 | - | CASSQEDRSSYEQYF | TGCGCCAGCAGCCAAGAAGACAGAAGCTCCTACGAGCAGTACTTC
- | TRBJ2-5 | TRBV5-8 | TRBD2 | CASSPGLAGRSGHF | TGTGCCAGCAGCCCAGGACTAGCGGGTCGGTCTGGGCACTTC
- | TRBJ2-1 | TRBV7-2 | TRBD2 | CASSPRTSSYNEQFF | TGTGCCAGCAGCCCAAGGACTAGCTCCTACAATGAGCAGTTCTTC
- | TRBJ2-7 | TRBV11-2 | - | CASSPGQGSYEQYF | TGTGCCAGCAGCCCAGGGCAGGGTTCCTACGAGCAGTACTTC
- | TRBJ1-2 | TRBV5-1 | - | CASSPDSGLPMGYTF | TGCGCCAGCAGCCCGGACAGCGGATTGCCTATGGGCTACACCTTC
- | TRBJ2-2 | TRBV21-1 | - | CASSSPGTSGGANTGELFF | TGTGCCAGCAGCAGTCCCGGGACTAGCGGGGGGGCAAACACCGGGGAGCTGTTTTTT
- | TRBJ2-5 | TRBV18 | - | CASSPEDGVFQETQYF | TGTGCCAGCTCACCGGAGGACGGAGTGTTCCAAGAGACCCAGTACTTC
- | TRBJ1-2 | TRBV6-6 | - | CASSYEGTNYGYTF | TGTGCCAGCAGTTACGAGGGTACTAACTATGGCTACACCTTC
once | TRBJ2-5 | TRBV5-6 | TRBD2 | CASSLLAGGGYQETQYF | TGTGCCAGCAGCTTGCTAGCGGGGGGCGGTTATCAAGAGACCCAGTACTTC
- | TRBJ1-2 | TRBV7-2 | - | CASSLVSRNYGYTF | TGTGCCAGCAGCTTAGTGTCCCGGAACTATGGCTACACCTTC
few | TRBJ1-5 | TRBV10-3 | TRBD1 | CAISEQGNQPQHF | TGTGCCATCAGTGAACAGGGGAACCAGCCCCAGCATTTT
- | TRBJ2-1 | TRBV5-1 | - | CASSLGPGSLNEQFF | TGCGCCAGCAGCTTGGGTCCGGGTTCCCTTAATGAGCAGTTCTTC
- | TRBJ2-2 | TRBV5-1 | - | CASSSRTAAGELFF | TGCGCCAGCAGCTCCCGGACAGCCGCCGGGGAGCTGTTTTTT
- | TRBJ1-1 | TRBV5-1 | - | CASSLDPGSTEAFF | TGCGCCAGCAGCTTGGACCCGGGGAGCACTGAAGCTTTCTTT
- | TRBJ1-3 | TRBV27 | - | CASSTGSTGNTIYF | TGTGCCAGCAGTACAGGGTCCACTGGAAACACCATATATTTT
- | TRBJ1-2 | TRBV6-5 | - | CASSRTGFPGGYTF | TGTGCCAGCTCTCGTACAGGGTTTCCCGGTGGCTACACCTTC
- | TRBJ2-3 | TRBV27 | - | CASRPILATDTQYF | TGTGCCAGCAGACCCATTCTAGCGACAGATACGCAGTATTTT
- | TRBJ2-7 | TRBV5-1 | - | CASSSGVSGTKGPEQYF | TGCGCCAGCAGCTCAGGGGTATCCGGGACTAAGGGCCCCGAGCAGTACTTC
- | TRBJ1-4 | TRBV5-1 | TRBD1 | CASSSMTGGGEKLFF | TGCGCCAGCAGCTCGATGACAGGGGGCGGTGAAAAACTGTTTTTT
- | TRBJ1-5 | TRBV2 | - | CASIREGSSNQPQHF | TGTGCCAGCATCAGGGAAGGATCGAGCAATCAGCCCCAGCATTTT
- | TRBJ1-2 | TRBV5-1 | - | CASSSGHLPNYGYTF | TGCGCCAGCAGCTCGGGACACCTTCCTAACTATGGCTACACCTTC
- | TRBJ1-2 | TRBV6-5 | - | CASSYSNQDYGYTF | TGTGCCAGCAGTTACTCGAATCAGGACTATGGCTACACCTTC
- | TRBJ2-7 | TRBV2 | - | CASRSGAGQPRGYEQYF | TGTGCCAGCAGGTCAGGGGCAGGACAACCCAGGGGCTACGAGCAGTACTTC
- | TRBJ1-2 | TRBV5-6 | TRBD1 | CASSLDRGRNYGYTF | TGTGCCAGCAGCTTGGACAGGGGGAGGAACTATGGCTACACCTTC
- | TRBJ1-6 | TRBV10-3 | TRBD1 | CAISPGQGGNSPLHF | TGTGCCATCAGCCCGGGACAGGGGGGAAATTCACCCCTCCACTTT
- | TRBJ1-1 | TRBV7-8 | - | CASSPGQNTEAFF | TGTGCCAGCAGCCCGGGACAGAACACTGAAGCTTTCTTT
- | TRBJ2-5 | TRBV9 | - | CASSGGRQTQYF | TGTGCCAGCAGCGGCGGTAGACAGACCCAGTACTTC
- | TRBJ2-6 | TRBV7-3 | - | CASSLGGIGANVLTF | TGTGCCAGCAGCTTAGGAGGGATCGGGGCCAACGTCCTGACTTTC
- | TRBJ2-1 | TRBV7-3 | - | CASSLEGDRPANEQFF | TGTGCCAGCAGCTTAGAGGGTGACCGCCCTGCCAATGAGCAGTTCTTC
- | TRBJ2-3 | TRBV5-1 | TRBD2 | CASSNLAGRTDTQYF | TGCGCCAGCAGCAACCTAGCGGGGAGGACGGATACGCAGTATTTT
- | TRBJ2-7 | TRBV7-8 | - | CASSFADIRYF | TGTGCCAGCAGCTTCGCCGACATCCGGTACTTC
- | TRBJ1-1 | TRBV4-2 | - | CASSQAGTGNTEAFF | TGTGCCAGCAGCCAAGCCGGGACTGGGAACACTGAAGCTTTCTTT
- | TRBJ2-7 | TRBV5-1 | - | CASSLNSGGLYEQYF | TGCGCCAGCAGCTTGAATTCTGGCGGGCTCTACGAGCAGTACTTC
once | TRBJ2-5 | TRBV7-9 | TRBD1 | CASSATGGRETQYF | TGTGCCAGCAGCGCTACAGGGGGTCGAGAGACCCAGTACTTC
- | TRBJ1-1 | TRBV11-2 | - | CASSLDRFPLNTEAFF | TGTGCCAGCAGCTTAGATCGGTTTCCCTTGAACACTGAAGCTTTCTTT
- | TRBJ2-5 | TRBV5-4 | - | CASSLAAGQETQYF | TGTGCCAGCAGCTTGGCGGCGGGACAAGAGACCCAGTACTTC
- | TRBJ2-5 | TRBV15 | TRBD1 | CATSRWTGQETQYF | TGTGCCACCAGCAGGTGGACAGGGCAAGAGACCCAGTACTTC
- | TRBJ1-5 | TRBV27 | - | CASSLPLERGGVNQPQHF | TGTGCCAGCAGTTTACCCCTCGAACGGGGGGGCGTCAATCAGCCCCAGCATTTT
- | TRBJ2-1 | TRBV9 | - | CASSVETDLSYNEQFF | TGTGCCAGCAGCGTAGAAACAGACCTTTCCTACAATGAGCAGTTCTTC